The 2 T cell receptor beta chains presented below share a single source sample, sequenced in a study of vaccination and CD4 T cells after COVID-19. Cultured CD4+ T cell DNA underwent sequencing with the Oncomine TCR Beta short-read assay. TCRdb re-derived calls from the PCR reads in MiXCR, one entry per CDR3 protein. The sample carries under 25,000 distinct CDR3 sequences, around 42% recorded once. Treatment in this sample: roughly 10-day PBMC culture with coronavirus spike peptide pools or control peptides (ViraFEST assay). These receptors lack a known antigen. Specimen: cultured CD4+ T cells from blood. The receptors were sampled from a human donor with COVID-19.

The chain is built from TRBV7-3 and TRBJ2-1; TRBD2 matches at 8 bases. This CDR3 has 13 residues. Germline-derived CDR1 and CDR2 are SGHTA and FQGTGA. V lost 4 bases to trimming and J lost 11 bases; unmatched junction nucleotides: 7. CDR3 DNA sequence: TGTGCCAGCAGCTCCAGCGCGGGGGGCCAGCAGTTCTTC. Translating it yields CASSSSAGGQQFF. Using reference TRBV7-3 and TRBJ2-1 for the parts outside the CDR3, the full variable domain is GAGVSQTPSNKVTEKGKYVELRCDPISGHTALYWYRQSLGQGPEFLIYFQGTGAADDSGLPNDRFFAVRPEGSVSTLKIQRTERGDSAVYLCASSSSAGGQQFFGPGTRLTVL.

The rearrangement uses TRBV19 and TRBJ1-4; D possibly corresponds to TRBD1 (5 bases). Per germline, CDR1 LNHDA and CDR2 SQIVND (reference sequence). Trimming stripped 10 bases from V and 8 bases from J, with 17 bases between. The CDR3 length is 13 residues. Here the CDR3 reads CATQGPLREKLFF. The CDR3, as DNA: TGTGCCACGCAGGGCCCTTTACGGGAAAAACTGTTTTTT.